Shown below are 32 T cell receptor beta chains from a single sample sequenced in a study of CD8 T cells in Susac syndrome. After extraction with the RNeasy kit, roughly 0.5 to 1 ug of the RNA was reverse transcribed using random hexamers. A single record per CDR3 protein comes from TCRdb applying MiXCR to the immunoSEQ multiplex PCR reads. Of roughly 160,000 distinct CDR3 sequences in the sample, 90% to 95% are singletons; the top ten hold over 0.12%. Sequencing was carried out using CD4+ T cells from PBMCs. The source is a human donor in good health.

This clonotype was observed a single time. The chain employs TRBV6-6 and TRBJ1-1, with D maybe TRBD1 (5 bases). V was shortened by 7 bases and J by 1 base, with 10 bases between the two germline ends. The CDR3 consists of 13 residues. Per germline, CDR1 MNHNY and CDR2 SVGAGI (reference sequence). CDR3: CASNRGENTEAFF. CDR3 DNA: TGTGCCAGCAATAGGGGAGAGAACACTGAAGCTTTCTTT.

This chain joins TRBV2 and TRBJ2-1, with 11 bases lining up with TRBD2. The CDR3 runs 17 residues. The junction had 8 bases not matched to a gene; V was cut back by 6 bases and J by 1 base. Germline V gene sequence: CDR1 SNHLY, CDR2 FYNNEI. The CDR3 reads CASRLAGDLGSYNEQFF. CDR3 nucleotide sequence: TGTGCCAGCAGACTAGCGGGGGATCTAGGGTCCTACAATGAGCAGTTCTTC.

V is TRBV24-1 and J is TRBJ1-4; D perhaps matches TRBD1 (6 bases). V lost 3 bases and J 8 bases, leaving 15 bases between the germline ends. There are 15 residues in the CDR3. CDR1 KGHDR and CDR2 SFDVKD come from the germline V gene. The CDR3 is CATSDAAQGNEKLFF. The CDR3 coding sequence is TGTGCCACCAGTGATGCGGCACAGGGCAACGAAAAACTGTTTTTT.

The chain links TRBV24-1 to TRBJ2-1; 14 bases align to TRBD2. Trimming took 2 bases from V and 9 from J; bases not matched to a gene: 8. The CDR3 length is 17 residues. The germline V gene encodes CDR1 KGHDR and CDR2 SFDVKD. The CDR3 DNA is TGTGCCACCAGTGATTCGCTGACTAGCGGGGGGGCAGTTGAGCAGTTCTTC. This codes for CATSDSLTSGGAVEQFF.

V and J are TRBV6-2 or TRBV6-3 and TRBJ2-5; D is possibly TRBD2 (6 bases). V lost 4 bases and J lost 3, with 18 bases in between. CDR3 length: 16 amino acids. CDR1 is MNHEY, CDR2 SVGEGT, per germline. This chain's CDR3 is CASSFGPTSSKETQYF. The CDR3 nucleotides are TGTGCCAGCAGTTTCGGACCGACTAGTAGCAAAGAGACCCAGTACTTC.

The chain couples TRBV4-3 to TRBJ2-3; 10 bases line up with TRBD2. CDR1 is LGHNA and CDR2 is YSLEER in the germline V gene. The V gene end was trimmed by 0 bases and the J gene end by 3 bases; junction bases not matched to a gene: 9. The CDR3 runs 18 residues. Written as DNA, the CDR3 is TGCGCCAGCAGCCAAGAGGGCCCTAGCGGGGGTGGGACAGATACGCAGTATTTT. Protein sequence: CASSQEGPSGGGTDTQYF.

The chain carries TRBV6-5 and TRBJ1-1, with D tentatively TRBD1 (6 bases). The CDR3 has 11 residues. CDR1 is MNHEY, CDR2 SVGAGI, per germline. V was pared by 8 bases and J by 4 bases, with 8 bases between. The chain's CDR3 is CASEQGTEAFF. CDR3 bases: TGTGCCAGCGAACAGGGCACTGAAGCTTTCTTT.

The CDR3 bases are TGCGCCAGCAGCCCGGGACAGCCCCGCTCTGGGGCCAACGTCCTGACTTTC. Translating it yields CASSPGQPRSGANVLTF. The chain uses TRBV5-1 and TRBJ2-6; TRBD1 agrees at 7 bases. The germline V gene encodes CDR1 SGHRS and CDR2 YFSETQ. V lost 4 bases, J lost 0 bases, and 7 bases stayed unmatched. The CDR3 spans 17 residues.

This chain uses TRBV9 with TRBJ2-2; D is ambiguous. The V gene's germline CDR1 is SGDLS and CDR2 YYNGEE. The CDR3 sequence is 15 residues long. Between the trimmed V and J ends, which lost 3 bases and 7 bases, there was a span of 16 bases. The CDR3 spells CASSATTIRGGELFF. The CDR3 coding sequence is TGTGCCAGCAGCGCGACCACAATTAGAGGCGGGGAGCTGTTTTTT.

The table lists this clonotype with a count of one. The rearrangement joins TRBV20-1 to TRBJ2-1; tentatively, D is TRBD2 (5 bases). V was pared by 1 base and J by 5 bases, with 18 bases between. Looked up from germline, CDR1 is DFQATT and CDR2 is SNEGSKA (reference sequence). CDR3 size: 16 residues. The CDR3 DNA sequence: TGCAGTGCTAGAGCCCTATCGAGGGTGTGGGACAATGAGCAGTTCTTC. This encodes CSARALSRVWDNEQFF.

This clonotype was seen once. The chain recombines TRBV12-3 or TRBV12-4 with TRBJ1-1; D remains unclear. The CDR3 spans 15 residues. V lost 6 bases, J lost 0 bases, and 14 bases lay in between. Here the CDR3 reads CASRARDGMNTEAFF. The CDR3 bases are TGTGCCAGCAGGGCCCGGGATGGGATGAACACTGAAGCTTTCTTT.

In its sample, this clonotype was seen once. The V and J genes are TRBV30 and TRBJ1-6; D is unclear. CDR3 length equals 12 residues. V was shortened by 4 bases and J by 9 bases, with 10 bases between the two germline ends. CDR1 GTSNPN and CDR2 SVGIG come from the germline V gene (reference sequence). For the CDR3, the DNA is TGTGCCTGGAACCGGCCTAGTTCACCCCTCCACTTT. It is translated as CAWNRPSSPLHF.

The CDR3 reads CASSDRGRGEQYF. CDR3 DNA: TGTGCCAGCAGCGACCGGGGCCGCGGGGAGCAGTACTTC. This chain links TRBV9 with TRBJ2-7; TRBD1 or TRBD2 may be the D gene (5 bases each). The CDR3 is made up of 13 amino acids. The V and J ends lost 3 bases and 7 bases respectively, with 14 bases between them. Germline V gives CDR1 SGDLS, CDR2 YYNGEE. Using reference TRBV9 and TRBJ2-7 for the parts outside the CDR3, the full variable domain is DSGVTQTPKHLITATGQRVTLRCSPRSGDLSVYWYQQSLDQGLQFLIQYYNGEERAKGNILERFSAQQFPDLHSELNLSSLELGDSALYFCASSDRGRGEQYFGPGTRLTVT.

DNA of the CDR3: TGTGCCAGCTCACCTGAGCCGGGACGGAGGACTCGCGAGCAGTACTTC. It is translated as CASSPEPGRRTREQYF. The V call is TRBV18, the J call TRBJ2-7; TRBD1 or TRBD2 may be the D gene (5 bases each). The V end lost 3 bases, the J end lost 6 bases, and 21 bases lay between the germline ends. CDR1 and CDR2 (germline): KGHSH, LQKENI. The CDR3 runs 16 residues.

This clonotype appeared once. The chain links TRBV5-6 to TRBJ2-2; 9 bases agree with TRBD1. CDR1 and CDR2 (germline): SGHDT, YYEEEE. The V gene end was trimmed by 3 bases and the J gene end by 8 bases; junction bases not matched to a gene: 5. The CDR3 is 14 residues long. CDR3 protein: CASSSTGGRGELFF. CDR3 coding DNA: TGTGCCAGCAGCTCCACAGGGGGCAGGGGGGAGCTGTTTTTT.

This clonotype was observed once. The chain uses TRBV29-1 and TRBJ1-1; 9 nucleotides agree with TRBD1. Germline V gene data show CDR1 as SQVTM and CDR2 as ANQGSEA. V was pared by 4 bases and J by 7 bases, with 7 bases of the junction left unmatched. CDR3 length: 13 residues. The CDR3, as DNA: TGCAGCGTTGGGACAGGGGCAGACGTTGAAGCTTTCTTT. Translated, it gives CSVGTGADVEAFF.

This chain joins TRBV12-3 or TRBV12-4 and TRBJ2-3, with D tentatively TRBD2 (5 bases). CDR3 length: 14 amino acids. Trimming took off 6 bases at V and 2 bases at J, with 12 bases between the two ends. CDR3 in amino acids: CASSYPADTDTQYF. CDR3 DNA sequence: TGTGCCAGCAGCTATCCAGCGGACACAGATACGCAGTATTTT.

This rearrangement joins TRBV28 to TRBJ1-5, with D hard to call. Trimming removed 7 bases from V and 8 bases from J, with 15 bases in between. The CDR3 runs to 13 residues. Per germline, CDR1 MDHEN and CDR2 SYDVKM. The CDR3 DNA follows: TGTGCCAGCACCCGAGGATATCGGGAGCCCCAGCATTTT. The encoded protein is CASTRGYREPQHF.

This chain's CDR3 is CSAGGGTLLFF. The CDR3 nucleotides read TGCAGTGCCGGAGGGGGGACTCTTCTCTTCTTC. V usage is TRBV20-1 and J usage is TRBJ2-1; D assignment may be TRBD1 or TRBD2 (6 bases each). The V end was cut by 6 bases, the J end by 16 bases, with 19 bases between. There are 11 residues in the CDR3. Germline V gene data show CDR1 as DFQATT and CDR2 as SNEGSKA (reference sequence).

This clonotype has a single count. The chain uses TRBV9 and TRBJ2-5; unclear D gene. CDR1 is SGDLS and CDR2 is YYNGEE in the germline V gene. V lost 3 bases, J lost 0 bases, and 9 bases lay in between. CDR3 length: 14 amino acids. The CDR3 DNA sequence: TGTGCCAGCAGCGGGAGCAGCCACCAAGAGACCCAGTACTTC. Its protein is CASSGSSHQETQYF.

The V gene is TRBV29-1, the J gene TRBJ2-5; TRBD1 aligns across 9 bases. The V gene's germline CDR1 is SQVTM and CDR2 ANQGSEA. The CDR3 loop spans 15 amino acids. J gave up 4 bases and V 2 bases, and 8 bases lay outside the gene matches. CDR3 sequence reads: CSVETGTGFVETQYF. The CDR3 DNA sequence: TGCAGCGTTGAAACCGGGACAGGGTTTGTAGAGACCCAGTACTTC.

The chain uses TRBV28 and TRBJ1-2, with D tentatively TRBD1 (6 bases). CDR1 is MDHEN, CDR2 SYDVKM, per germline. The CDR3 totals 13 residues. Trimming stripped 6 bases from V and 4 bases from J, with 12 bases between. CDR3 coding DNA: TGTGCCAGCAGACGGGACATCTCCTATGGCTACACCTTC. Amino acids: CASRRDISYGYTF.

This clonotype showed up just once. The CDR3 region has the DNA TGTGCCAGCAGCCCTCGGGGGGCGGTTGAAGCTTTCTTT. Amino acid sequence: CASSPRGAVEAFF. The chain combines TRBV7-9 with TRBJ1-1; D is possibly TRBD1 (6 bases). With 5 bases removed from V and 7 bases from J, the gap between germline ends came to 14 bases. Looked up from germline, CDR1 is SEHNR and CDR2 is FQNEAQ (reference sequence). The CDR3 is made up of 13 amino acids.

This clonotype was seen only once. The chain recombines TRBV14 with TRBJ1-2, with D possibly matching TRBD1 (6 bases). This CDR3 is built from 15 residues. Germline V gene lookup returns CDR1 SGHDN and CDR2 FVKESK. Between the trimmed V and J ends, which lost 0 bases and 3 bases, there was a span of 11 bases. The CDR3 DNA sequence: TGTGCCAGCAGCCAAGAAGGGGGGCAGGACTATGGCTACACCTTC. Its protein product is CASSQEGGQDYGYTF. Filled out from reference TRBV14 and TRBJ1-2, the complete variable domain reads EAGVTQFPSHSVIEKGQTVTLRCDPISGHDNLYWYRRVMGKEIKFLLHFVKESKQDESGMPNNRFLAERTGGTYSTLKVQPAELEDSGVYFCASSQEGGQDYGYTFGSGTRLTVV.

The chain is built from TRBV25-1 and TRBJ2-1; 11 positions match TRBD1. Trimming removed 3 bases from V and 8 bases from J; junction bases left unmatched: 12. The CDR3 has 17 amino acids. CDR1 MGHDK and CDR2 SYGVNS come from the germline V gene. CDR3 DNA: TGTGCCAGCAGTGACTACCCCGGACAGGGGGCGACGTATGAGCAGTTCTTC. Amino acids: CASSDYPGQGATYEQFF. Combining the CDR3 with reference TRBV25-1 and TRBJ2-1 gives the whole variable domain EADIYQTPRYLVIGTGKKITLECSQTMGHDKMYWYQQDPGMELHLIHYSYGVNSTEKGDLSSESTVSRIRTEHFPLTLESARPSHTSQYLCASSDYPGQGATYEQFFGPGTRLTVL.

The chain recombines TRBV4-2 with TRBJ2-3; 12 nucleotides match TRBD2. The CDR3 contains 14 residues. V was clipped by 8 bases and J by 6 bases; unmatched bases: 6. Germline V gene sequence: CDR1 LGHNA, CDR2 YNFKEQ. The CDR3 coding sequence is TGTGCCAGCGCTCCCGGGACTAGCGGGGATACGCAGTATTTT. Its translation: CASAPGTSGDTQYF.

J is TRBJ2-3 and V is TRBV29-1; 9 nucleotides line up with TRBD2. CDR1 is SQVTM and CDR2 is ANQGSEA in the germline V gene. Unmatched junction bases numbered 7, after V lost 5 bases and J lost 1 base. The CDR3 runs to 15 residues. The chain's CDR3 is CSVWGSSGGTDTQYF. The DNA for the CDR3 is TGCAGCGTTTGGGGGTCTAGCGGGGGCACAGATACGCAGTATTTT.

The J gene is TRBJ2-1, the V gene TRBV6-2 or TRBV6-3; 8 bases align to TRBD2. CDR3 length: 15 amino acids. V trimming: 5 bases; J trimming: 1 base; junction bases outside the gene matches: 4. Germline V gene lookup returns CDR1 MNHEY and CDR2 SVGEGT. As DNA, the CDR3 is TGTGCCAGCAGTAAACTAGCGGCTTCCTACAATGAGCAGTTCTTC. Translated, it gives CASSKLAASYNEQFF.

The chain employs TRBV7-9 and TRBJ2-1; 11 nucleotides match TRBD1. The junction had 6 bases not matched to a gene; V was cut back by 4 bases and J by 4 bases. The CDR3 extends over 16 amino acids. In germline, CDR1 is SEHNR, CDR2 FQNEAQ (reference sequence). For the CDR3, the DNA is TGTGCCAGCAGCTCCCTGGACAGGGGGCAATACAATGAGCAGTTCTTC. It is translated as CASSSLDRGQYNEQFF. Complete variable domain (other parts from reference TRBV7-9 and TRBJ2-1): DTGVSQNPRHKITKRGQNVTFRCDPISEHNRLYWYRQTLGQGPEFLTYFQNEAQLEKSRLLSDRFSAERPKGSFSTLEIQRTEQGDSAMYLCASSSLDRGQYNEQFFGPGTRLTVL.

This chain uses TRBV20-1 with TRBJ2-5; 7 bases are a match to TRBD1. This CDR3 is built from 13 residues. Germline V lookup: CDR1 DFQATT, CDR2 SNEGSKA (reference sequence). Germline trimming cut 1 base from V and 5 bases from J; bases unmatched to any gene: 4. The CDR3 DNA reads TGCAGTGCTAGAGTCGGCAGGGGGGAGACCCAGTACTTC. Amino acids: CSARVGRGETQYF.

J is TRBJ1-2 and V is TRBV12-3 or TRBV12-4; perhaps TRBD1 as D (5 bases). V lost 6 bases, J lost 8 bases, and 16 bases lay in between. The CDR3 length is 13 residues. CDR3 amino acids: CASSNPGTPGYTF. CDR3 nucleotide sequence: TGTGCCAGCAGCAACCCCGGGACTCCGGGCTACACCTTC.

The chain recombines TRBV18 with TRBJ2-2; 8 bases are a match to TRBD1. CDR3 length: 16 amino acids. CDR1 is KGHSH, CDR2 LQKENI, per germline. V was clipped by 1 base and J by 4 bases; unmatched bases: 5. CDR3 loop: CASSPRTGRGTGELFF. CDR3 nucleotide sequence: TGTGCCAGCTCACCACGGACAGGGCGCGGCACCGGGGAGCTGTTTTTT.